This record covers a single T cell receptor (beta chain). Antigen unknown. The record originates from a study of OX40 agonist ivuxolimab in advanced cancers. Study-wide background: Ivuxolimab is a fully human IgG2 antibody that activates OX40 (CD134). Study conclusions and caveats: Among expanded peripheral T cells, antigen specificity went undetermined. Some patients without response likewise showed low normalized clonal expansion.

Assay used: immunoSEQ multiplex PCR; TCRdb lists only in-frame clones, some missing. This table holds 35,000 to 50,000 clones, around 90% found once. Trimming took off 0 bases at V and 7 bases at J, with 9 bases between the two ends. The CDR3 has 12 residues. Germline V CDR1 and CDR2: SQVTM, ANQGSEA. The chain recombines TRBV29-1 with TRBJ1-1; D gene unclear. The clonotype comes from an adult with an advanced solid tumor such as melanoma, head and neck, liver or kidney cancer. The sample consisted of CD4+ or CD8+ T cells sorted from blood, taken in a trial of the OX40 agonist ivuxolimab. The CDR3 sequence is CSVEDVEIEAFF. DNA of the CDR3: TGCAGCGTTGAAGATGTGGAGATTGAAGCTTTCTTT. Together with reference TRBV29-1 and TRBJ1-1, the CDR3 gives the full variable domain: SAVISQKPSRDICQRGTSLTIQCQVDSQVTMMFWYRQQPGQSLTLIATANQGSEATYESGFVIDKFPISRPNLTFSTLTVSNMSPEDSSIYLCSVEDVEIEAFFGQGTRLTVV.